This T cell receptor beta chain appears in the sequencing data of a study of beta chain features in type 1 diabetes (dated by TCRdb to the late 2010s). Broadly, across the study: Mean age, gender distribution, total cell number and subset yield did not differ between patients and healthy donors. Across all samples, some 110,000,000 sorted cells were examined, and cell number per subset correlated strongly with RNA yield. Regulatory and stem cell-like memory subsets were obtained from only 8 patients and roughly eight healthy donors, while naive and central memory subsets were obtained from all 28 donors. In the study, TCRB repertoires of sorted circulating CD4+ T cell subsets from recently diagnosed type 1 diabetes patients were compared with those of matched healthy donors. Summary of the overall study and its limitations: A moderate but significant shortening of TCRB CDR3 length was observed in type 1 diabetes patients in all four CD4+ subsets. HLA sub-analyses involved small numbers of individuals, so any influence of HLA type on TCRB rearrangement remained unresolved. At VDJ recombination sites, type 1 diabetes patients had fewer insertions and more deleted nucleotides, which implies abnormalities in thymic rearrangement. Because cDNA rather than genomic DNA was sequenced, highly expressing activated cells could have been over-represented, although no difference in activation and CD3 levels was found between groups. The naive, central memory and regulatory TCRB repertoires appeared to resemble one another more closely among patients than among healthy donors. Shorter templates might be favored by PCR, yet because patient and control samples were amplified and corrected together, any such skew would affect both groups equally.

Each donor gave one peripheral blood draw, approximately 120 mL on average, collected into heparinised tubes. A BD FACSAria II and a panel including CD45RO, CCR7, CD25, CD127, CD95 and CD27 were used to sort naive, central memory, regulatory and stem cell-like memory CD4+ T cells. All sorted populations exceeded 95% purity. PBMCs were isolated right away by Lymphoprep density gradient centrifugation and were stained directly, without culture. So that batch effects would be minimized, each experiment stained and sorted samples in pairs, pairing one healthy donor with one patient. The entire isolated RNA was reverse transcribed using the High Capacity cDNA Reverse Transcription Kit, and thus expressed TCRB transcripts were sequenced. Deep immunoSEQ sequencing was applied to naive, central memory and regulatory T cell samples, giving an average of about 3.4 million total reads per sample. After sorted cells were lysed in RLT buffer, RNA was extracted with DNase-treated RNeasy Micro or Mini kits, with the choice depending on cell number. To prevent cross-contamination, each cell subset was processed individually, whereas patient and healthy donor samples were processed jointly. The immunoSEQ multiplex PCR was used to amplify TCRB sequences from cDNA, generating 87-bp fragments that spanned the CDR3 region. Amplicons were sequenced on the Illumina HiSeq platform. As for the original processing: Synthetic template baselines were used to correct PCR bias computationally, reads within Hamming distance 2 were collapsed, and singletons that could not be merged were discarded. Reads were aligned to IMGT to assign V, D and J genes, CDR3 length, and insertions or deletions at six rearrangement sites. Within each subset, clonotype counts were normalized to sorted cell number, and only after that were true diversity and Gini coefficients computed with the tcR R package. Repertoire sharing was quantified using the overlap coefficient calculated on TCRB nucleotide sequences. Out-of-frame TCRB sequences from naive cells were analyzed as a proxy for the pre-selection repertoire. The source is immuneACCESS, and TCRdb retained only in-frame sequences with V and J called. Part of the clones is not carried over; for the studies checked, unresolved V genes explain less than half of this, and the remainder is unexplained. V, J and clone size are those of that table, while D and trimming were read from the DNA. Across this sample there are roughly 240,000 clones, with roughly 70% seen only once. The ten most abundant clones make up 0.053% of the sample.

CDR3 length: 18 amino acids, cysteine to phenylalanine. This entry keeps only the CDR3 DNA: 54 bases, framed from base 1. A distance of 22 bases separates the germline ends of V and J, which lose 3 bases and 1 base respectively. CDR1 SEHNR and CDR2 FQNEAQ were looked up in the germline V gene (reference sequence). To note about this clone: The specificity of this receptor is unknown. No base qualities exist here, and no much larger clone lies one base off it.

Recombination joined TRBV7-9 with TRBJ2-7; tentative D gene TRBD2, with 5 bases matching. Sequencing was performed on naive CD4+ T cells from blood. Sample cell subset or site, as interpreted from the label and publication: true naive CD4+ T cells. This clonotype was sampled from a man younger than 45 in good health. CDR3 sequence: CASSFAVGVRGKSYEQYF. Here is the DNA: TGTGCCAGCAGCTTTGCAGTTGGTGTTCGAGGGAAATCCTACGAGCAGTACTTC.